The rows below give T cell receptor beta chains drawn from one sample of a study of identical twins. TCRdb reanalysed the 5' RACE reads using MiXCR and keeps one entry per CDR3 protein. The sample includes about 470,000 distinct CDR3 sequences, 24% of them seen just once. These data also formed part of another study, on T cells expressing NK-cell markers.

The sequenced sample consisted of CD4+ T cells sorted from blood. The receptors originated from a woman aged 18-30 years in good health. Both conserved end residues are part of each CDR3. The D gene is left open where the match is weak. Clone size, where shown, is once, few, many, or a class for clones that have expanded.

clone size	J gene	V gene	D gene	CDR3 DNA	CDR3 protein
NA	TRBJ2-5	TRBV20-1	NA	TGCAGTGCTAGAGATCGCCGGAGAGACCAGTACTTC	CSARDRRRDQYF
few	TRBJ2-1	TRBV29-1	TRBD2	TGCAGCGTTACAGGAATTGGACTAGCGGACAGCTCCTACAATGAGCAGTTCTTC	CSVTGIGLADSSYNEQFF
NA	TRBJ2-3	TRBV11-2	NA	TGTGCCAGCACCGTCCTCCCTAGCGGCACAGATACGCAGTATTTT	CASTVLPSGTDTQYF
NA	TRBJ2-5	TRBV5-1	TRBD2	TGCGCCAGCAGCTCTGGACTAGCGGGAAACCAAGAGACCCAGTACTTC	CASSSGLAGNQETQYF
NA	TRBJ2-7	TRBV10-3	NA	TGTGCCATCAGTGAGTCTTACCGCGGGTCACAAACCTACGAGCAGTACTTC	CAISESYRGSQTYEQYF
NA	TRBJ1-3	TRBV20-1	NA	TGCAGTGCTAGAGATCGCGGGGCAGGAAACACCATATATTTT	CSARDRGAGNTIYF
few	TRBJ1-3	TRBV6-1	TRBD1	TGTGCCAGCAGTCTGACAGGGCTTGGTGCTGGAAACACCATATATTTT	CASSLTGLGAGNTIYF
once	TRBJ1-1	TRBV18	NA	TGTGCCAGCTCACCACTCACACAGGGTGAAGCTTTCTTT	CASSPLTQGEAFF
few	TRBJ2-5	TRBV12-3/TRBV12-4	TRBD1	TGTGCCAGCAGCGACAGGGGGCTGGGGGAGACCCAGTACTTC	CASSDRGLGETQYF
NA	TRBJ2-4	TRBV5-1	NA	TGCGCCAGCAGCTTTGAACTGACCCTAGCCAAAAACATTCAGTACTTC	CASSFELTLAKNIQYF
few	TRBJ2-5	TRBV20-1	TRBD1	TGCAGTGCTCGATCGCCTCGGGACAGCCAAGAGACCCAGTACTTC	CSARSPRDSQETQYF
NA	TRBJ2-2	TRBV12-3/TRBV12-4	TRBD2	TGTGCCAGCAGTTTGACCAGCGGGAGTCCCACCGGGGAGCTGTTTTTT	CASSLTSGSPTGELFF
few	TRBJ2-1	TRBV20-1	NA	TGCAGTGCTAGGGGGCTAGCTTCATACAATGAGCAGTTCTTC	CSARGLASYNEQFF
many	TRBJ2-3	TRBV7-2	TRBD2	TGTGCCAGCAGCCTGCGACTAGCGGGGGGCACAGATACGCAGTATTTT	CASSLRLAGGTDTQYF
few	TRBJ1-4	TRBV20-1	NA	TGCAGTGCTAGAAAGTTGACCTTGGGAGAAAAACTGTTTTTT	CSARKLTLGEKLFF
NA	TRBJ2-3	TRBV5-6	NA	TGTGCCAGCAGATGGGGACTCGACTTCACAGATACGCAGTATTTT	CASRWGLDFTDTQYF
NA	TRBJ1-6	TRBV14	NA	TGTGCCAGCAGCCAGAACCGGGACCCACCCCTCCACTTT	CASSQNRDPPLHF
NA	TRBJ2-7	TRBV3-1	TRBD2	TGTGCCAGCAGCCCTCGGACTAGCGGGAGGTACGAGCAGTACTTC	CASSPRTSGRYEQYF
once	TRBJ2-1	TRBV7-2	TRBD2	TGTGCCAGCAGCTTAACGCGGGAGGCCTACAATGAGCAGTTCTTC	CASSLTREAYNEQFF
NA	TRBJ2-1	TRBV5-1	NA	TGCGCCAGCAGCTGGCCAACCCTGGAAAACAATGAGCAGTTCTTC	CASSWPTLENNEQFF
few	TRBJ1-5	TRBV6-2/TRBV6-3	NA	TGTGCCAGCAGCGCCCCTGGCCGCAATCAGCCCCAGCATTTT	CASSAPGRNQPQHF
NA	TRBJ1-5	TRBV6-2/TRBV6-3	NA	TGTGCCAGCAGTTACTCGTTTGCAGGGTGGAGCAATCAGCCCCAGCATTTT	CASSYSFAGWSNQPQHF
few	TRBJ2-3	TRBV30	NA	TGTGCCTGCCGTCCCCCGGGACATACGCAGTATTTT	CACRPPGHTQYF
NA	TRBJ1-5	TRBV10-3	NA	TGTGCCATCAGGGCGGATGTTTATAGCAATCAGCCCCAGCATTTT	CAIRADVYSNQPQHF
few	TRBJ2-1	TRBV7-9	TRBD1	TGTGCCAGCAGCTTTGGACAGGGGTTCTCCTACAATGAGCAGTTCTTC	CASSFGQGFSYNEQFF
NA	TRBJ2-7	TRBV20-1	TRBD1	TGCAGTGCTAGAGATCAGGGACAGGGCTACGAGCAGTACTTC	CSARDQGQGYEQYF
few	TRBJ2-5	TRBV4-3	TRBD2	TGCGCCAGCAGTTCGGGGACTAGCGGGAAAGAGACCCAGTACTTC	CASSSGTSGKETQYF
NA	TRBJ1-1	TRBV7-2	NA	TGTGCCAGCAGCTTCAGGGGCCCACGGATGAACACTGAAGCTTTCTTT	CASSFRGPRMNTEAFF
few	TRBJ2-7	TRBV29-1	TRBD2	TGCAGCGTTACTAGCGGGAGTATCGGCGAGCAGTACTTC	CSVTSGSIGEQYF
few	TRBJ2-1	TRBV6-2/TRBV6-3	TRBD2	TGTGCCAGCAGTCAAACTAGCGGGAGTGATGAGCAGTTCTTC	CASSQTSGSDEQFF
few	TRBJ1-1	TRBV7-9	NA	TGTGCCAGCAGCTTGACAGTTGAAGCTTTCTTT	CASSLTVEAFF
NA	TRBJ2-1	TRBV20-1	TRBD2	TGCAGTGCTAGGACGGCACTAGCGGGGGTCAATGAGCAGTTCTTC	CSARTALAGVNEQFF
NA	TRBJ1-1	TRBV20-1	NA	TGCAGTGCCACGGGGCAGACGAACACTGAAGCTTTCTTT	CSATGQTNTEAFF
NA	TRBJ2-1	TRBV5-5	TRBD2	TGTGCCAGCAGCTTGTTTGGGACTAGCGGTGTCAATGAGCAGTTCTTC	CASSLFGTSGVNEQFF
few	TRBJ2-3	TRBV5-1	TRBD2	TGCGCCAGCAGGGGCGGGAGTGCGGATACGCAGTATTTT	CASRGGSADTQYF
NA	TRBJ2-1	TRBV10-3	NA	TGTGCCATCAGTGAGTCGAAAGTCTCGCTCTCCTACAATGAGCAGTTCTTC	CAISESKVSLSYNEQFF
NA	TRBJ2-7	TRBV5-1	NA	TGCGCCAGCAGCTTGTGGGGAATCCAGCGGAGCTCCTACGAGCAGTACTTC	CASSLWGIQRSSYEQYF
NA	TRBJ1-2	TRBV12-3/TRBV12-4	TRBD1	TGTGCCAGCTACAGGGGTGGGGTGTACACCTTC	CASYRGGVYTF
NA	TRBJ2-3	TRBV5-1	TRBD2	TGCGCCAGCAGCTACCGGGTAGCGGAGCGGGGTGATACGCAGTATTTT	CASSYRVAERGDTQYF
NA	TRBJ2-7	TRBV6-2/TRBV6-3	NA	TGTGCCAGCAGCGACGAACAGCTTTACGAGCAGTACTTC	CASSDEQLYEQYF
few	TRBJ1-2	TRBV20-1	NA	TGCAGTGCTGTCGACGGAGACTATGGCTACACCTTC	CSAVDGDYGYTF
NA	TRBJ2-1	TRBV4-1	NA	TGCGCCAGCAGCCAAGGAACCGGGATCACCTACAATGAGCAGTTCTTC	CASSQGTGITYNEQFF
NA	TRBJ2-1	TRBV14	TRBD2	TGTGCCAGCAGCCTCACTAGCGGGAGGGGGCATGAGCAGTTCTTC	CASSLTSGRGHEQFF
few	TRBJ1-4	TRBV2	TRBD1	TGTGCCAGCAGTGATCCAGGGGGGAGGAAAAAACTGTTTTTT	CASSDPGGRKKLFF
many	TRBJ2-3	TRBV7-6	NA	TGTGCCAGCAGCCCGGACAGCACAGATACGCAGTATTTT	CASSPDSTDTQYF
NA	TRBJ2-7	TRBV21-1	NA	TGTGCCAGCAGAAAAGTCCAGGGTTACGAGCAGTACTTC	CASRKVQGYEQYF
few	TRBJ1-5	TRBV9	TRBD1	TGTGCCAGCAGCGGAATTGGACAGGGCAATCAGCCCCAGCATTTT	CASSGIGQGNQPQHF
NA	TRBJ2-2	TRBV20-1	NA	TGCAGTGCTAGAGATCGCGGGATCCCCGGGGAGCTGTTTTTT	CSARDRGIPGELFF
few	TRBJ2-7	TRBV5-6	NA	TGTGCCAGCAACACCGGGGGGCCAGGGACCTACGAGCAGTACTTC	CASNTGGPGTYEQYF
few	TRBJ2-5	TRBV12-3/TRBV12-4	NA	TGTGCCAGCGGGGGCTTCCAAGAGACCCAGTACTTC	CASGGFQETQYF
NA	TRBJ2-4	TRBV6-1	NA	TGTGCCAGCTGCCGCCGGGACGGGGGAAACATTCAGTACTTC	CASCRRDGGNIQYF
many	TRBJ1-2	TRBV6-1	TRBD1	TGTGCCAGCAGTCCCCAGGGGGGACTTCGCTATGGCTACACCTTC	CASSPQGGLRYGYTF
once	TRBJ1-2	TRBV5-1	NA	TGCGCCAGCAGACTTGAGGAATATGGCTACACCTTC	CASRLEEYGYTF
few	TRBJ2-3	TRBV7-6	NA	TGTGCCAGCAGCTTAGGGTCCAGCGGAGCAGATACGCAGTATTTT	CASSLGSSGADTQYF